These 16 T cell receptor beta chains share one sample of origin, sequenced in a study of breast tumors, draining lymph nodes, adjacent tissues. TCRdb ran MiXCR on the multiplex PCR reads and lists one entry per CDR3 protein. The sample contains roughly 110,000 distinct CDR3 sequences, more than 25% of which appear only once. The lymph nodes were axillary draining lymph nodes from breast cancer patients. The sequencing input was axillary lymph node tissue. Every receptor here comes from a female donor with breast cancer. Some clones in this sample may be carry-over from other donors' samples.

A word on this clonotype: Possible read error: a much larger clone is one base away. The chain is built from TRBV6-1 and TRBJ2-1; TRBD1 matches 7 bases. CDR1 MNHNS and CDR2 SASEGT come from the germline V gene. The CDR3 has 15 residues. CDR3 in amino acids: CVSKQGGQSPNEQFF. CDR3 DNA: TGTGTCAGCAAACAAGGGGGACAGTCTCCCAATGAGCAGTTCTTC.

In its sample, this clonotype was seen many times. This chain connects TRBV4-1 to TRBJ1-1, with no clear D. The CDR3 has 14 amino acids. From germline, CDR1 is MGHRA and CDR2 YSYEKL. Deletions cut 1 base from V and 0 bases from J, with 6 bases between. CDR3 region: CASSQGNLNTEAFF. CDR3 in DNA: TGCGCCAGCAGCCAAGGAAACCTGAACACTGAAGCTTTCTTT.

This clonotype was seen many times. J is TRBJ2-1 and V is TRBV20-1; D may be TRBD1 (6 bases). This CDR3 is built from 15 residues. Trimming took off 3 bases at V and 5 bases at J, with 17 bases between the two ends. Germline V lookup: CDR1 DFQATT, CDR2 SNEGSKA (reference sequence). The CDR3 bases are TGCAGTGCTAGGACACAGGGAGTCCTAAACAATGAGCAGTTCTTC. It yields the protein CSARTQGVLNNEQFF.

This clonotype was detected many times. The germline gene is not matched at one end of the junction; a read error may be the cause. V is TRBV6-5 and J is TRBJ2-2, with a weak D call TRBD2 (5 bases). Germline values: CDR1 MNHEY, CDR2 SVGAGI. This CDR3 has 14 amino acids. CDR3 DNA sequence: TGTGCCAGCAGTCACTCGAGGGACACCGGGGAGCTGTTTTTT. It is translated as CASSHSRDTGELFF.

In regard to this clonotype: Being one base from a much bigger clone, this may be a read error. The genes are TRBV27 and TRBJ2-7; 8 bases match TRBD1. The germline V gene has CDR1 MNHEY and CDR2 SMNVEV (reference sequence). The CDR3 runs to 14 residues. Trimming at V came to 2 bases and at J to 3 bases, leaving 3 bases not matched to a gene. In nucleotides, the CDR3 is TGTGCCAGCAGTTTACGGGACAGGTGCTACGAGCAGTACTTC. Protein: CASSLRDRCYEQYF.

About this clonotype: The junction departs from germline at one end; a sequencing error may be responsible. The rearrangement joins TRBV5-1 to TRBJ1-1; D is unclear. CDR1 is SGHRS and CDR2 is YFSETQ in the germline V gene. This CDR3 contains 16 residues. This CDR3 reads CASSISVPGMNTEACF. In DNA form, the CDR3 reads TGCGCCAGCAGCATATCAGTTCCGGGGATGAACACTGAAGCTTGCTTT.

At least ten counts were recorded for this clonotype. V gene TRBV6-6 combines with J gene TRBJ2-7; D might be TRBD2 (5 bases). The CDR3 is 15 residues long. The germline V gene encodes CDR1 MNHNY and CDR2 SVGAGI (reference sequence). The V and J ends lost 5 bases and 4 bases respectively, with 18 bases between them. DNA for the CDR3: TGTGCCAGCAGTCGTACGGTGAGAGGGTCATACGAGCAGTACTTC. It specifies CASSRTVRGSYEQYF.

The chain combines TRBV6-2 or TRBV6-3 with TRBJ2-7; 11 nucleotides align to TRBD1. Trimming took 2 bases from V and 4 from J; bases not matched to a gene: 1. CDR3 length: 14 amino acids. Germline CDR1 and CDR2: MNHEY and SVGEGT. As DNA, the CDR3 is TGTGCCAGCAGTTACCGGGACAGGGGGTACGAGCAGTACTTC. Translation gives CASSYRDRGYEQYF.

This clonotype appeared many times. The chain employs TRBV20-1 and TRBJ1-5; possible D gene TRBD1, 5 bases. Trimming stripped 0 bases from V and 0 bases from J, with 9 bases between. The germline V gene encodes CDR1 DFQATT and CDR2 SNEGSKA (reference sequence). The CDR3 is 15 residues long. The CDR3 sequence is CSARDRGYSNQPQHF. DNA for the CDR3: TGCAGTGCTAGAGATAGGGGTTATAGCAATCAGCCCCAGCATTTT.

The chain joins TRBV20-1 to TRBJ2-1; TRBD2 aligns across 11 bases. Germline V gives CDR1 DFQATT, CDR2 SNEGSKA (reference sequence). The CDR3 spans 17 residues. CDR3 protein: CRWGKKTSGAFYNEQFF. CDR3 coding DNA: TGCAGATGGGGGAAAAAGACTAGCGGGGCATTTTACAATGAGCAGTTCTTC.

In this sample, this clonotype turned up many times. CDR3 loop: CASSAGTRNQPQHF. DNA of the CDR3: TGTGCCAGCAGTGCGGGGACAAGGAATCAGCCCCAGCATTTT. This chain links TRBV2 with TRBJ1-5; tentatively, D is TRBD1 (6 bases). Per the germline V gene, CDR1 is SNHLY and CDR2 is FYNNEI. The V gene lost 4 bases and the J gene lost 4 bases, with 11 bases spanning the gap. CDR3 length: 14 residues. The full variable domain, in which reference TRBV2 and TRBJ1-5 provide the parts outside the CDR3, is EPEVTQTPSHQVTQMGQEVILRCVPISNHLYFYWYRQILGQKVEFLVSFYNNEISEKSEIFDDQFSVERPDGSNFTLKIRSTKLEDSAMYFCASSAGTRNQPQHFGDGTRLSIL.

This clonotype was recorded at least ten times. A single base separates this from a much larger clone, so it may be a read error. CDR3 sequence (DNA): TGCAGTGCTAGTCAGGGTTCGGATCAGCCCCAGCATTTT. Translated, it gives CSASQGSDQPQHF. V is TRBV20-1 and J is TRBJ1-5; tentative D call: TRBD1 (5 bases). Per the germline V gene, CDR1 is DFQATT and CDR2 is SNEGSKA (reference sequence). The CDR3 loop spans 13 amino acids. The germline V and J ends were trimmed by 3 bases and 5 bases, with 11 bases remaining between them.

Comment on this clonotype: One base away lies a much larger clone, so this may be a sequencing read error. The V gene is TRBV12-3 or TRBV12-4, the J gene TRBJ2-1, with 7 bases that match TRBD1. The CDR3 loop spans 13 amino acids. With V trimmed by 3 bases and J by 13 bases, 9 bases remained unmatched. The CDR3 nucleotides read TGTGCCAGCAGTTTCGTTCGACAGGGACAACAGTTCTTC. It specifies CASSFVRQGQQFF.

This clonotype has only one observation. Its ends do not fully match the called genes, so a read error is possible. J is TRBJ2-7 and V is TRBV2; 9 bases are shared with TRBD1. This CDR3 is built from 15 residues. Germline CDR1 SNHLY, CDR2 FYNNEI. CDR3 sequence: CGSVVGDREIHEQYF. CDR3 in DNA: TGTGGCAGCGTTGTGGGGGACAGGGAGATCCACGAGCAGTACTTC.

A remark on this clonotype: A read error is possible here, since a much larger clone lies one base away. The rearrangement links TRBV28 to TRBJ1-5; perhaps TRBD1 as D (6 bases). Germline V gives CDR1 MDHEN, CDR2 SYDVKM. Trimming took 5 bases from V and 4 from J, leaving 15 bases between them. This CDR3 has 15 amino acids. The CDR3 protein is CASSPQGRGNQPQHF. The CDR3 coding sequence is TGTGCCAGCAGTCCCCAGGGGAGAGGAAATCAGCCCCAGCATTTT.

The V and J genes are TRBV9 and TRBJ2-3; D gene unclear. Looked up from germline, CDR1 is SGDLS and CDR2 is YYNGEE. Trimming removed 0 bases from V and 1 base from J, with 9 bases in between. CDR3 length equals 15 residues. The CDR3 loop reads CASSVATTGTDTQYF. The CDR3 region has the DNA TGTGCCAGCAGCGTAGCTACTACGGGCACAGATACGCAGTATTTT.